One sample yielded the 19 T cell receptor beta chains listed below, sequenced in a study of blood T cell repertoires in COVID-19. Clones were sequenced by immunoSEQ multiplex PCR, and TCRdb holds only the in-frame ones, with some missing. This table has roughly 250,000 clones, about 89% appearing once. The specimen was peripheral blood. The receptors here all came from a man aged 35-49 years who had recovered from COVID-19.

This chain joins TRBV9 and TRBJ2-3; 13 nucleotides line up with TRBD2. CDR3 length: 16 amino acids. In germline, CDR1 is SGDLS, CDR2 YYNGEE. V shed 4 bases and J 3 bases; nucleotides not matched to a gene: 5. The CDR3 DNA reads as TGTGCCAGCAGCTCCCGGACTAGCGGGAGAACAGATACGCAGTATTTT. Amino acids: CASSSRTSGRTDTQYF.

V is TRBV9 and J is TRBJ2-2; D may be TRBD2 (6 bases). This CDR3 has 13 residues. Trimming took off 0 bases at V and 7 bases at J, with 7 bases between the two ends. CDR1 is SGDLS and CDR2 is YYNGEE in the germline V gene. CDR3 residues: CASSVVGGGELFF. The CDR3 DNA reads as TGTGCCAGCAGCGTAGTGGGGGGCGGGGAGCTGTTTTTT.

This clone was counted once. This chain joins TRBV5-4 and TRBJ2-7, with 8 bases fitting TRBD1. The length of the CDR3 is 13 residues. Trimming took 3 bases from V and 5 from J; bases not matched to a gene: 4. CDR1 SGHNT and CDR2 YYREEE come from the germline V gene (reference sequence). Here the CDR3 reads CASSSRQGNEQYF. CDR3 sequence (DNA): TGTGCCAGCAGCTCCCGACAGGGGAACGAGCAGTACTTC.

This clone was seen more than once but under ten times. The V gene is TRBV3-1 (or the pseudogene TRBV3-2), the J gene TRBJ1-3, with D perhaps TRBD1 (5 bases). V lost 1 base to trimming and J lost 6 bases, with 7 bases between them. The CDR3 spans 13 residues. Germline V gene lookup returns CDR1 LGHDT and CDR2 YNNKEL (reference sequence). CDR3: CASSQAGENTIYF. CDR3 nucleotide sequence: TGTGCCAGCAGCCAAGCGGGGGAAAACACCATATATTTT.

The chain joins TRBV18 to TRBJ2-7; perhaps TRBD2 as D (6 bases). Germline-derived CDR1 and CDR2 are KGHSH and LQKENI. The CDR3 covers 16 residues. V was cut by 3 bases and J by 1 base, with 16 bases left in between. CDR3 region: CASSPGGGAHSYEQYF. The DNA for the CDR3 is TGTGCCAGCTCACCGGGCGGCGGGGCCCATTCCTACGAGCAGTACTTC.

This clone was detected only once. The V gene is TRBV21-1, the J gene TRBJ1-5; the listed D gene, TRBD1, was not tested against the DNA. TRBV21-1 is a pseudogene locus. The length of the CDR3 is 16 residues. CDR3 bases: TGTGCCAGCAGCAAAGAAAACAGGGAAAGCAATCAGCCCCAGCATTTT. The encoded protein is CASSKENRESNQPQHF.

The chain links TRBV3-1 (or the pseudogene TRBV3-2) to TRBJ2-5, with D tentatively TRBD1 (6 bases). From germline, CDR1 is LGHDT and CDR2 YNNKEL (reference sequence). The CDR3 loop spans 15 amino acids. The ends were cut back, 2 bases at V and 4 bases at J, with 14 bases in the middle. In DNA, the CDR3 is TGTGCCAGCAGCCAATACAGGGTAGGGGGAGAGACCCAGTACTTC. Protein product: CASSQYRVGGETQYF.

J is TRBJ2-1 and V is TRBV24-1, with D maybe TRBD2 (5 bases). V gave up 3 bases and J gave up 7 bases, with 15 bases separating them. The CDR3 spans 15 residues. Germline V lookup: CDR1 KGHDR, CDR2 SFDVKD. The CDR3 DNA reads as TGTGCCACCAGTGATCCCCTGGCTCCGGGGAATGAGCAGTTCTTC. Amino acid sequence: CATSDPLAPGNEQFF.

The chain combines TRBV6-1 with TRBJ2-2, with TRBD1 as a possible D gene (7 bases). The germline V gene encodes CDR1 MNHNS and CDR2 SASEGT. Trimming took off 1 base at V and 7 bases at J, with 13 bases between the two ends. This CDR3 is built from 15 residues. CDR3 region: CASSEVRGVGGELFF. The CDR3 nucleotides are TGTGCCAGCAGTGAAGTCAGGGGGGTTGGCGGGGAGCTGTTTTTT.

The genes are TRBV24-1 and TRBJ1-3; D gene ambiguous. CDR1 is KGHDR and CDR2 is SFDVKD in the germline V gene. The CDR3 sequence is 13 residues long. Trimming removed 5 bases at V and 0 bases at J, with 4 bases between. CDR3 amino acids: CATSAYSGNTIYF. CDR3 sequence (DNA): TGTGCCACCAGTGCGTACTCTGGAAACACCATATATTTT.

This chain links TRBV7-8 with TRBJ2-1; 12 positions match TRBD2. J was trimmed by 3 bases and V by 2 bases; bases with no gene match: 2. This CDR3 is built from 16 residues. The V gene's germline CDR1 is SGHVS and CDR2 FQNEAQ. The DNA for the CDR3 is TGTGCCAGCAGCTTAAGACTAGCGGGGGTCTACAATGAGCAGTTCTTC. Amino acids: CASSLRLAGVYNEQFF. Using reference TRBV7-8 and TRBJ2-1 for the parts outside the CDR3, the full variable domain is GAGVSQSPRYKVAKRGQDVALRCDPISGHVSLFWYQQALGQGPEFLTYFQNEAQLDKSGLPSDRFFAERPEGSVSTLKIQRTQQEDSAVYLCASSLRLAGVYNEQFFGPGTRLTVL.

CDR3 in DNA: TGTGCCAGCAGCGTAGGACAGGGGGCTTCTTTCGAGCAGTACTTC. It specifies CASSVGQGASFEQYF. This sequence joins TRBV7-7 and TRBJ2-7, with TRBD1 matching 11 bases. This CDR3 contains 15 residues. V lost 5 bases to trimming and J lost 6 bases; unmatched junction nucleotides: 9. Germline assignment: CDR1 SSHAT and CDR2 FNYEAQ (reference sequence).

In this sample, this clone turned up a few times. This chain uses TRBV9 with TRBJ1-2, with D hard to call. The CDR3 has 15 residues. The germline V and J ends were trimmed by 4 bases and 0 bases, with 13 bases remaining between them. Germline values: CDR1 SGDLS, CDR2 YYNGEE. CDR3 sequence (DNA): TGTGCCAGCAGCCCGAGCGGCGGAGCTAACTATGGCTACACCTTC. Translation gives CASSPSGGANYGYTF.

This clone was detected many times. The chain links TRBV12-5 to TRBJ2-7; D may be TRBD1 (5 bases). The V end was cut by 7 bases, the J end by 1 base, with 8 bases between. The germline gives CDR1 LGHNT, CDR2 FRNRAP. The CDR3 loop spans 12 amino acids. CDR3 loop: CASAPGSYEQYF. The CDR3 coding sequence is TGTGCTAGTGCCCCAGGGTCCTACGAGCAGTACTTC.

The rearrangement links TRBV5-4 to TRBJ2-1; D not resolved. The germline gives CDR1 SGHNT, CDR2 YYREEE (reference sequence). V was clipped by 1 base and J by 7 bases, with 6 bases between them. The CDR3 sequence is 12 residues long. The CDR3 DNA sequence: TGTGCCAGCAGCTTGAACTGGAATGAGCAGTTCTTC. This translates into CASSLNWNEQFF.

The CDR3 is CASSYSGGWTNEKLFF. The DNA of the CDR3 is TGTGCCAGCAGTTACTCAGGGGGTTGGACTAATGAAAAACTGTTTTTT. The chain couples TRBV6-5 to TRBJ1-4, with a weak D call TRBD1 (6 bases). V was shortened by 0 bases and J by 2 bases, with 10 bases between the two germline ends. Germline CDR1 MNHEY, CDR2 SVGAGI. CDR3 length: 16 amino acids.

The CDR3 region has the DNA TGTGCCAGCAGCTTAGCGACTAGCGGGCCCACCTACGAGCAGTACTTC. Translating it yields CASSLATSGPTYEQYF. This sequence joins TRBV7-8 and TRBJ2-7, with 10 nucleotides matching TRBD2. Trimming removed 0 bases from V and 2 bases from J; junction bases left unmatched: 4. This CDR3 has 16 residues. Per germline, CDR1 SGHVS and CDR2 FQNEAQ.

The chain has TRBV4-3 and TRBJ1-1, with 9 bases matching TRBD1. This CDR3 region has 16 residues. Germline V CDR1 and CDR2: LGHNA, YSLEER. V dropped 0 bases and J dropped 2; count of bases not matched to a gene: 4. The CDR3 spells CASSQDRTGVNTEAFF. The CDR3 nucleotides are TGCGCCAGCAGCCAAGATCGGACAGGGGTTAACACTGAAGCTTTCTTT.

CDR3 DNA: TGTGCCAGCAGCTGGGGCGAGAACTACGAGCAGTACTTC. This sequence encodes CASSWGENYEQYF. The V and J genes are TRBV11-1 and TRBJ2-7; D is possibly TRBD1 (5 bases). The CDR3 runs to 13 residues. Germline V CDR1 and CDR2: SGHAT, FQDESV (reference sequence). Trimming stripped 4 bases from V and 3 bases from J, with 10 bases between.